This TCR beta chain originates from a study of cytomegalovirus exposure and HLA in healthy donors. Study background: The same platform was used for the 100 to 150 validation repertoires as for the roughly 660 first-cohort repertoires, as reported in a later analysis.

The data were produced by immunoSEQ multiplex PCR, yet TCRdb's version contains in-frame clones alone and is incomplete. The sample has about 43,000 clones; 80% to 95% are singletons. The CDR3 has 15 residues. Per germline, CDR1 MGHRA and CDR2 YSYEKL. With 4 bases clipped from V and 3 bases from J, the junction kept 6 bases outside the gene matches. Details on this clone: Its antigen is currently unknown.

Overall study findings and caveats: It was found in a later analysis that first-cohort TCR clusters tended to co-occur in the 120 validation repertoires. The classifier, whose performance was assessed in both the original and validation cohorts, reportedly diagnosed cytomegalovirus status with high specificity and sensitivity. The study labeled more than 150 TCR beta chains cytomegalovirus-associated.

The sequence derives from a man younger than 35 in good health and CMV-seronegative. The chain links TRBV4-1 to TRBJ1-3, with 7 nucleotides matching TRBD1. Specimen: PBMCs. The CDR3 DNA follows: TGCGCCAGCAGCCGATTGACAGGGCATGGAAACACCATATATTTT. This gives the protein CASSRLTGHGNTIYF.